This T cell receptor beta chain derives from a study of control samples from healthy donors and cancer patients. The table came from immunoSEQ multiplex PCR; TCRdb's copy has only in-frame clones and leaves some out. Counted here are some 110,000 clones, 75% to 90% occurring once; the ten biggest clones make up around 1.1%. The CDR3 consists of 16 residues. Germline V gene sequence: CDR1 SGHVS, CDR2 FNYEAQ. V was clipped by 3 bases and J by 5 bases, with 19 bases between them. V and J are TRBV7-6 and TRBJ1-1; D may be TRBD1 (6 bases). The specimen was PBMCs. The clonotype was recovered from a woman aged 45-60 years with colorectal cancer. CDR3 bases: TGTGCCAGCAGCTTGGGCGGGGGGCCGCCTCGAACTGAAGCTTTCTTT. Its translation is CASSLGGGPPRTEAFF.